The rows below give T cell receptor beta chains drawn from one sample of a study of brain T cells in children with intractable seizures. TCRdb's copy holds only in-frame clones and misses some; the assay was immunoSEQ multiplex PCR. The data contain about 320,000 clones, over 90% of them singletons. The material sequenced was peripheral blood, taken roughly 5 months after surgery. The source is a boy younger than two with tuberous sclerosis and intractable seizures. Both conserved end residues are part of each CDR3. D genes are given only for firm matches. A row's size may be missing; if present it is once, few, many or a size class.

clone size	V gene	J gene	D gene	CDR3 DNA	CDR3 protein
NA	TRBV24-1	TRBJ2-1	TRBD2	TGTGCCACCAGTGATTCAAAGCGGGGGGGCCTGAACAATGAGCAGTTCTTC	CATSDSKRGGLNNEQFF
NA	TRBV5-4	TRBJ1-1	NA	TGTGCCAGCAGCTTTGGAGGAGCCACTGAAGCTTTCTTT	CASSFGGATEAFF
NA	TRBV7-9	TRBJ2-1	TRBD2	TGTGCCAGCAGCCCTCCGGGACTAGCGGGAAATGAGCAGTTCTTC	CASSPPGLAGNEQFF
NA	TRBV4-1	TRBJ1-5	NA	TGCGCCAGCAGCCAAGTACCGGGCACGCATAGCAATCAGCCCCAGCATTTT	CASSQVPGTHSNQPQHF
NA	TRBV6-4	TRBJ2-6	NA	TGTGCCAGTGGGGGGCCGGGGTCAAACTCTGGGGCCAACGTCCTGACTTTC	CASGGPGSNSGANVLTF
NA	TRBV27	TRBJ1-2	TRBD1	TGTGCCAGCAGTTTTACAGGGGTTTCGAGCAACTATGGCTACACCTTC	CASSFTGVSSNYGYTF
NA	TRBV19	TRBJ1-5	NA	TGTGCCAGTACCACAGAGGCGGGGTTACATCAGCCCCAGCATTTT	CASTTEAGLHQPQHF
NA	TRBV4-2	TRBJ1-1	NA	TGTGCCAGCAGCCAAGATGCGATCGGCCTCGAAGCTTTCTTT	CASSQDAIGLEAFF
NA	TRBV4-1	TRBJ2-1	NA	TGCGCCAGCAGCCAAGTGTCCAGCAATGAGCAGTTCTTC	CASSQVSSNEQFF
NA	TRBV19	TRBJ1-6	TRBD1	TGTGCCAGTAGTAGGTTGGACAGGGGAAGCTATAATTCACCCCTCCACTTT	CASSRLDRGSYNSPLHF
NA	TRBV12-3/TRBV12-4	TRBJ1-1	NA	TGTGCCAGCAGGGGGGAGGGGGAAGCTTTCTTT	CASRGEGEAFF
NA	TRBV7-9	TRBJ1-1	TRBD1	TGTGCCAGCACAAGACAGGGTACCACTGAAGCTTTCTTT	CASTRQGTTEAFF
NA	TRBV11-2	TRBJ1-2	NA	TGTGCCAGCAGCGCGGGGGTTAAGGGCAGGGACTATGGCTACACCTTC	CASSAGVKGRDYGYTF
NA	TRBV5-1	TRBJ2-7	TRBD1	TGCGCCAGCAGCCCCTCGGACAGGAATACCTACGAGCAGTACTTC	CASSPSDRNTYEQYF
few	TRBV24-1	TRBJ1-3	NA	TGTGCCACCCGACCGAGGGTCTTCAGCTCTGGAAACACCATATATTTT	CATRPRVFSSGNTIYF
NA	TRBV7-3	TRBJ2-7	TRBD2	TGTGCCAGCAGCCTTGTCGGGGGGTCACACGAGCAGTACTTC	CASSLVGGSHEQYF
NA	TRBV3-1/TRBV3-2	TRBJ1-1	NA	TGTGCCAGCACCCCTGTTAATTCCGAAGTGAACACTGAAGCTTTCTTT	CASTPVNSEVNTEAFF
NA	TRBV3-1/TRBV3-2	TRBJ2-1	NA	TGTGCCAGCAGCCAAGATCGGGTGGTGAGGTACAATGAGCAGTTCTTC	CASSQDRVVRYNEQFF
once	TRBV2	TRBJ2-2	NA	TGTGCCAGCAGATATAGCTCCGGGGAGCTGTTTTTT	CASRYSSGELFF
once	TRBV27	TRBJ2-7	TRBD2	TGTGCCAGCAGCCCCAGCGGGACTCCCTACGAGCAGTACTTC	CASSPSGTPYEQYF
NA	TRBV2	TRBJ1-4	TRBD1	TGTGCCAGCGTCCGGGACAGACTTGCAACTAATGAAAAACTGTTTTTT	CASVRDRLATNEKLFF
few	TRBV7-3	TRBJ1-1	NA	TGTGCCAGCAGCGGGAGGGTTGGCACTGAAGCTTTCTTT	CASSGRVGTEAFF
NA	TRBV5-6	TRBJ1-6	NA	TGTGCCAGCAGCTTGGCTAGAGGACAGTATAATTCACCCCTCCACTTT	CASSLARGQYNSPLHF
NA	TRBV6-6	TRBJ2-7	TRBD1	TGTGCCAGCAGTTACCCGACTGGACAGGGAAACTACGAGCAGTACTTC	CASSYPTGQGNYEQYF
NA	TRBV7-8	TRBJ2-1	TRBD2	TGTGCCAGCAGCGGACTAGCGGGGCTTCAAACCAATGAGCAGTTCTTC	CASSGLAGLQTNEQFF
NA	TRBV4-1	TRBJ2-5	NA	TGCGCCAGCAGCCAATCCCTAGCCTCATCGGAGACCCAGTACTTC	CASSQSLASSETQYF
once	TRBV30	TRBJ2-2	TRBD2	TGTGCCTGGAGACGACTAGCGGTCACCGGGGAGCTGTTTTTT	CAWRRLAVTGELFF
NA	TRBV6-2/TRBV6-3	TRBJ2-3	NA	TGTGCCAGCAGTTACTCTCCAGCAGTCTACTACAATACAGAAGACACAGATACGCAGTATTTT	CASSYSPAVYYNTEDTDTQYF
NA	TRBV19	TRBJ1-2	NA	TGTGCCAGTAGTATAGAAGACGACAGGCAGGAGGGCTACACCTTC	CASSIEDDRQEGYTF
NA	TRBV25-1	TRBJ2-6	NA	TGTGCCAGCAGTCCTGCTGGGGCCAACGTCCTGACTTTC	CASSPAGANVLTF
NA	TRBV14	TRBJ1-4	NA	TGTGCCAGCAGCCAAGGGTCGAGTAGTCGTACTAATGAAAAACTGTTTTTT	CASSQGSSSRTNEKLFF
NA	TRBV16	TRBJ1-2	TRBD1	TGTGCCAGCAGCCAATCGATTGGGACAGGGCACTACTATGGCTACACCTTC	CASSQSIGTGHYYGYTF
NA	TRBV10-3	TRBJ1-6	TRBD1	TGTGCCATCAGTGACAACAGGGGATTGGATTCACCCCTCCACTTT	CAISDNRGLDSPLHF
NA	TRBV5-8	TRBJ1-5	NA	TGTGCCAGCAGCTTGTACGGGGAAAGCAATCAGCCCCAGCATTTT	CASSLYGESNQPQHF
NA	TRBV19	TRBJ1-2	NA	TGTGCCACCGAGGACCCGAGGGATGGCTACACCTTC	CATEDPRDGYTF
NA	TRBV6-5	TRBJ2-3	TRBD2	TGTGCCAGCAGTTATGAAGCGGGGGTGGCAGATACGCAGTATTTT	CASSYEAGVADTQYF
once	TRBV7-2	TRBJ2-7	NA	TGTGCCAGCAGCTTAGATGTGAGGGGGGGCGGCGAGCAGTACTTC	CASSLDVRGGGEQYF
NA	TRBV27	TRBJ1-2	NA	TGTGCCAGCAGTTTAGCAGGGTATACGGGCTACACCTTC	CASSLAGYTGYTF
NA	TRBV7-2	TRBJ2-1	NA	TGTGCCAGCAGCTTAGAGTCCAATCACAATGAGCAGTTCTTC	CASSLESNHNEQFF
NA	TRBV6-5	TRBJ2-5	NA	TGTGCCAGCAGTTCCCCCGTCCGGGTATCGGAGACCCAGTACTTC	CASSSPVRVSETQYF
NA	TRBV11-2	TRBJ2-5	NA	TGTGCCAGCAGCTTAGGGCCAGGGATGGAGACCCAGTACTTC	CASSLGPGMETQYF
NA	TRBV7-3	TRBJ1-2	NA	TGTGCCAGCAGCTTATCTGCAGGGAGTGAGGGCTACACCTTC	CASSLSAGSEGYTF
NA	TRBV2	TRBJ1-1	NA	TGTGCCAGCAGCGGGACATTAGGCACTGAAGCTTTCTTT	CASSGTLGTEAFF
NA	TRBV30	TRBJ2-7	TRBD2	TGTGCCTGGACCCGCCTCGCCTTTCGGGGAGGGACCCAGCAGTACTTC	CAWTRLAFRGGTQQYF
NA	TRBV15	TRBJ2-1	NA	TGTGCCACCAGCAGGCGGGACCTCTACAATGAGCAGTTCTTC	CATSRRDLYNEQFF
NA	TRBV7-9	TRBJ1-5	NA	TGTGCCAGCAGCTTACAACCCCAGACAGTTAGCAATCAGCCCCAGCATTTT	CASSLQPQTVSNQPQHF
NA	TRBV4-2	TRBJ2-3	NA	TGTGCCAGCAGCCAAGCACGTGCCGCTTACGAGACAGATACGCAGTATTTT	CASSQARAAYETDTQYF
NA	TRBV2	TRBJ1-1	NA	TGTGCCAGCAGTGACGGGGGGCAGACCACTGAAGCTTTCTTT	CASSDGGQTTEAFF